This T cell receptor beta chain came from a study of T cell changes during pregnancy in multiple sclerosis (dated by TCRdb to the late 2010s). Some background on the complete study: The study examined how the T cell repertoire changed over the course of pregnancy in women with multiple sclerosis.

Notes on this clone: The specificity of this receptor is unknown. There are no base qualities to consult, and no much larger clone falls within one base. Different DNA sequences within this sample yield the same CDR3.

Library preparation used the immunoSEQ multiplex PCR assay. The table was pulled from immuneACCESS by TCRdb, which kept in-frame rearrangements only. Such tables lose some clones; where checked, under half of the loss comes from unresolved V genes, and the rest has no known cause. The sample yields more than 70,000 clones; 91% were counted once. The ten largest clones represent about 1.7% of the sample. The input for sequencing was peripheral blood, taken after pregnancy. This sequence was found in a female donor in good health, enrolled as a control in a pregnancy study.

The DNA reads TGCGCCAGCAGCCGTTCCAGGGGTAACAATCAGCCCCAGCATTTT. Translated, this gives CASSRSRGNNQPQHF. This receptor chain uses TRBV4-3 and TRBJ1-5; TRBD1 is possibly the D segment (6 matching bases). Sequences LGHNA (CDR1) and YSLEER (CDR2) are obtained from the germline V gene. The CDR3 numbers 15 residues from cysteine through phenylalanine. The retained sequence is limited to the CDR3, 45 bases, with the frame set at the first base. The V and J ends are trimmed by 4 bases and 3 bases, leaving 13 bases between them.